A selection of T cell receptor beta chains follows, all from one sample in a study of T cells in Graves' hyperthyroidism and ophthalmopathy. TCRdb independently ran MiXCR on the multiplex PCR reads; one entry per CDR3 protein. The profile shows 300,000 or so distinct CDR3 sequences, about 15% of them singletons. Sample: blood. The origin of the receptors is a woman aged 60-70 years with Graves' ophthalmopathy. Both conserved end residues are trimmed from each CDR3. Where a row states a size, it is once, few, many or the class of an expanded clone; other rows omit it.

size	J	V	CDR3
many	TRBJ1-1	TRBV6-1	ASSRSLNTEAF
few	TRBJ2-1	TRBV5-1	ASSLGGLAGINEQF
NA	TRBJ2-1	TRBV19	ASSRDRAGGGEQF
many	TRBJ1-6	TRBV5-1	ASSLEINSPLH
many	TRBJ2-7	TRBV20-1	SAYRGQAQSGHEQY
many	TRBJ2-7	TRBV7-9	ASSLHQGMAEQY
few	TRBJ1-2	TRBV7-9	ASSLGHQDNYGYT
many	TRBJ1-2	TRBV7-2	ASSLAGGGYT
many	TRBJ2-7	TRBV7-8	ASSLDGNYEQY
many	TRBJ1-5	TRBV6-1	ASSPGQGFRQPQH
NA	TRBJ2-6	TRBV20-1	SARDPGRRSGANVLT
NA	TRBJ1-1	TRBV20-1	SARDRGGPAGEAF
few	TRBJ1-1	TRBV4-2	ASSQGAGRSRKDEAF
few	TRBJ2-7	TRBV24-1	ATSDSRNYEQY
NA	TRBJ2-7	TRBV2	ASSDRGRTYEQY
many	TRBJ2-3	TRBV5-1	ASSLPQGVTDTQY
many	TRBJ1-1	TRBV11-2	ASSLDRWSEAF
many	TRBJ2-5	TRBV4-1	ASSQDPTGTQY
NA	TRBJ1-1	TRBV2	ASTQLRDTEAF
many	TRBJ2-7	TRBV6-2/TRBV6-3	ASSGPRVHKDEQY
many	TRBJ2-2	TRBV7-3	ASSLNGGASVGELF
NA	TRBJ2-5	TRBV4-3	ASSQEAGYQETQY
many	TRBJ2-7	TRBV27	ASRLGAGGEGEQY
few	TRBJ1-6	TRBV10-3	AINEGLYNSPLH
many	TRBJ1-5	TRBV6-1	ATGGQGGVLGNQPQH
many	TRBJ2-3	TRBV5-1	ASSSGADTQY
many	TRBJ1-1	TRBV7-9	ASSFRTGGPMNTEAF
many	TRBJ2-6	TRBV24-1	ATSDPARTGGTGANVLT
few	TRBJ2-7	TRBV3-1	ASSKDFRRLAGVDEQY
many	TRBJ2-7	TRBV20-1	SARVGVYEQY
NA	TRBJ2-5	TRBV24-1	ATSPPPSGGQETQY
few	TRBJ1-5	TRBV2	ASSPYGGGDQPQH
NA	TRBJ2-1	TRBV3-1	ASSQASGGAHNEQF
NA	TRBJ2-3	TRBV12-3/TRBV12-4	ASSFFGTHSGGAGDTQY
NA	TRBJ1-1	TRBV4-2	ASSQGKFMDTEAF
many	TRBJ2-1	TRBV12-3/TRBV12-4	ASRTGLAESWNEQF
many	TRBJ1-1	TRBV7-2	ASSPTTMGRGKAF